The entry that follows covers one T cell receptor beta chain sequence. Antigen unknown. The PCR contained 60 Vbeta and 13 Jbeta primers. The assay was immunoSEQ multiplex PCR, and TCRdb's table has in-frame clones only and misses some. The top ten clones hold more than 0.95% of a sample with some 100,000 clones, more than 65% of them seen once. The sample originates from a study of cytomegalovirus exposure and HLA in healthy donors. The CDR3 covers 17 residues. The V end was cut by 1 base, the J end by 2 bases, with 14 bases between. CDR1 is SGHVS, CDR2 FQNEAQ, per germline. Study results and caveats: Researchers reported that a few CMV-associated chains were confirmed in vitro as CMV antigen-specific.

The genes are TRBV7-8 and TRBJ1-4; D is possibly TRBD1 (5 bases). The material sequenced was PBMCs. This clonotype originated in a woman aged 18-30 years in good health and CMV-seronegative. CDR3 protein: CASSLVPGRGTNEKLFF. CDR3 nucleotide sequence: TGTGCCAGCAGCTTAGTCCCAGGGCGGGGTACTAATGAAAAACTGTTTTTT. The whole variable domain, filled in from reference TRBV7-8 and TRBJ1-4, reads GAGVSQSPRYKVAKRGQDVALRCDPISGHVSLFWYQQALGQGPEFLTYFQNEAQLDKSGLPSDRFFAERPEGSVSTLKIQRTQQEDSAVYLCASSLVPGRGTNEKLFFGSGTQLSVL.